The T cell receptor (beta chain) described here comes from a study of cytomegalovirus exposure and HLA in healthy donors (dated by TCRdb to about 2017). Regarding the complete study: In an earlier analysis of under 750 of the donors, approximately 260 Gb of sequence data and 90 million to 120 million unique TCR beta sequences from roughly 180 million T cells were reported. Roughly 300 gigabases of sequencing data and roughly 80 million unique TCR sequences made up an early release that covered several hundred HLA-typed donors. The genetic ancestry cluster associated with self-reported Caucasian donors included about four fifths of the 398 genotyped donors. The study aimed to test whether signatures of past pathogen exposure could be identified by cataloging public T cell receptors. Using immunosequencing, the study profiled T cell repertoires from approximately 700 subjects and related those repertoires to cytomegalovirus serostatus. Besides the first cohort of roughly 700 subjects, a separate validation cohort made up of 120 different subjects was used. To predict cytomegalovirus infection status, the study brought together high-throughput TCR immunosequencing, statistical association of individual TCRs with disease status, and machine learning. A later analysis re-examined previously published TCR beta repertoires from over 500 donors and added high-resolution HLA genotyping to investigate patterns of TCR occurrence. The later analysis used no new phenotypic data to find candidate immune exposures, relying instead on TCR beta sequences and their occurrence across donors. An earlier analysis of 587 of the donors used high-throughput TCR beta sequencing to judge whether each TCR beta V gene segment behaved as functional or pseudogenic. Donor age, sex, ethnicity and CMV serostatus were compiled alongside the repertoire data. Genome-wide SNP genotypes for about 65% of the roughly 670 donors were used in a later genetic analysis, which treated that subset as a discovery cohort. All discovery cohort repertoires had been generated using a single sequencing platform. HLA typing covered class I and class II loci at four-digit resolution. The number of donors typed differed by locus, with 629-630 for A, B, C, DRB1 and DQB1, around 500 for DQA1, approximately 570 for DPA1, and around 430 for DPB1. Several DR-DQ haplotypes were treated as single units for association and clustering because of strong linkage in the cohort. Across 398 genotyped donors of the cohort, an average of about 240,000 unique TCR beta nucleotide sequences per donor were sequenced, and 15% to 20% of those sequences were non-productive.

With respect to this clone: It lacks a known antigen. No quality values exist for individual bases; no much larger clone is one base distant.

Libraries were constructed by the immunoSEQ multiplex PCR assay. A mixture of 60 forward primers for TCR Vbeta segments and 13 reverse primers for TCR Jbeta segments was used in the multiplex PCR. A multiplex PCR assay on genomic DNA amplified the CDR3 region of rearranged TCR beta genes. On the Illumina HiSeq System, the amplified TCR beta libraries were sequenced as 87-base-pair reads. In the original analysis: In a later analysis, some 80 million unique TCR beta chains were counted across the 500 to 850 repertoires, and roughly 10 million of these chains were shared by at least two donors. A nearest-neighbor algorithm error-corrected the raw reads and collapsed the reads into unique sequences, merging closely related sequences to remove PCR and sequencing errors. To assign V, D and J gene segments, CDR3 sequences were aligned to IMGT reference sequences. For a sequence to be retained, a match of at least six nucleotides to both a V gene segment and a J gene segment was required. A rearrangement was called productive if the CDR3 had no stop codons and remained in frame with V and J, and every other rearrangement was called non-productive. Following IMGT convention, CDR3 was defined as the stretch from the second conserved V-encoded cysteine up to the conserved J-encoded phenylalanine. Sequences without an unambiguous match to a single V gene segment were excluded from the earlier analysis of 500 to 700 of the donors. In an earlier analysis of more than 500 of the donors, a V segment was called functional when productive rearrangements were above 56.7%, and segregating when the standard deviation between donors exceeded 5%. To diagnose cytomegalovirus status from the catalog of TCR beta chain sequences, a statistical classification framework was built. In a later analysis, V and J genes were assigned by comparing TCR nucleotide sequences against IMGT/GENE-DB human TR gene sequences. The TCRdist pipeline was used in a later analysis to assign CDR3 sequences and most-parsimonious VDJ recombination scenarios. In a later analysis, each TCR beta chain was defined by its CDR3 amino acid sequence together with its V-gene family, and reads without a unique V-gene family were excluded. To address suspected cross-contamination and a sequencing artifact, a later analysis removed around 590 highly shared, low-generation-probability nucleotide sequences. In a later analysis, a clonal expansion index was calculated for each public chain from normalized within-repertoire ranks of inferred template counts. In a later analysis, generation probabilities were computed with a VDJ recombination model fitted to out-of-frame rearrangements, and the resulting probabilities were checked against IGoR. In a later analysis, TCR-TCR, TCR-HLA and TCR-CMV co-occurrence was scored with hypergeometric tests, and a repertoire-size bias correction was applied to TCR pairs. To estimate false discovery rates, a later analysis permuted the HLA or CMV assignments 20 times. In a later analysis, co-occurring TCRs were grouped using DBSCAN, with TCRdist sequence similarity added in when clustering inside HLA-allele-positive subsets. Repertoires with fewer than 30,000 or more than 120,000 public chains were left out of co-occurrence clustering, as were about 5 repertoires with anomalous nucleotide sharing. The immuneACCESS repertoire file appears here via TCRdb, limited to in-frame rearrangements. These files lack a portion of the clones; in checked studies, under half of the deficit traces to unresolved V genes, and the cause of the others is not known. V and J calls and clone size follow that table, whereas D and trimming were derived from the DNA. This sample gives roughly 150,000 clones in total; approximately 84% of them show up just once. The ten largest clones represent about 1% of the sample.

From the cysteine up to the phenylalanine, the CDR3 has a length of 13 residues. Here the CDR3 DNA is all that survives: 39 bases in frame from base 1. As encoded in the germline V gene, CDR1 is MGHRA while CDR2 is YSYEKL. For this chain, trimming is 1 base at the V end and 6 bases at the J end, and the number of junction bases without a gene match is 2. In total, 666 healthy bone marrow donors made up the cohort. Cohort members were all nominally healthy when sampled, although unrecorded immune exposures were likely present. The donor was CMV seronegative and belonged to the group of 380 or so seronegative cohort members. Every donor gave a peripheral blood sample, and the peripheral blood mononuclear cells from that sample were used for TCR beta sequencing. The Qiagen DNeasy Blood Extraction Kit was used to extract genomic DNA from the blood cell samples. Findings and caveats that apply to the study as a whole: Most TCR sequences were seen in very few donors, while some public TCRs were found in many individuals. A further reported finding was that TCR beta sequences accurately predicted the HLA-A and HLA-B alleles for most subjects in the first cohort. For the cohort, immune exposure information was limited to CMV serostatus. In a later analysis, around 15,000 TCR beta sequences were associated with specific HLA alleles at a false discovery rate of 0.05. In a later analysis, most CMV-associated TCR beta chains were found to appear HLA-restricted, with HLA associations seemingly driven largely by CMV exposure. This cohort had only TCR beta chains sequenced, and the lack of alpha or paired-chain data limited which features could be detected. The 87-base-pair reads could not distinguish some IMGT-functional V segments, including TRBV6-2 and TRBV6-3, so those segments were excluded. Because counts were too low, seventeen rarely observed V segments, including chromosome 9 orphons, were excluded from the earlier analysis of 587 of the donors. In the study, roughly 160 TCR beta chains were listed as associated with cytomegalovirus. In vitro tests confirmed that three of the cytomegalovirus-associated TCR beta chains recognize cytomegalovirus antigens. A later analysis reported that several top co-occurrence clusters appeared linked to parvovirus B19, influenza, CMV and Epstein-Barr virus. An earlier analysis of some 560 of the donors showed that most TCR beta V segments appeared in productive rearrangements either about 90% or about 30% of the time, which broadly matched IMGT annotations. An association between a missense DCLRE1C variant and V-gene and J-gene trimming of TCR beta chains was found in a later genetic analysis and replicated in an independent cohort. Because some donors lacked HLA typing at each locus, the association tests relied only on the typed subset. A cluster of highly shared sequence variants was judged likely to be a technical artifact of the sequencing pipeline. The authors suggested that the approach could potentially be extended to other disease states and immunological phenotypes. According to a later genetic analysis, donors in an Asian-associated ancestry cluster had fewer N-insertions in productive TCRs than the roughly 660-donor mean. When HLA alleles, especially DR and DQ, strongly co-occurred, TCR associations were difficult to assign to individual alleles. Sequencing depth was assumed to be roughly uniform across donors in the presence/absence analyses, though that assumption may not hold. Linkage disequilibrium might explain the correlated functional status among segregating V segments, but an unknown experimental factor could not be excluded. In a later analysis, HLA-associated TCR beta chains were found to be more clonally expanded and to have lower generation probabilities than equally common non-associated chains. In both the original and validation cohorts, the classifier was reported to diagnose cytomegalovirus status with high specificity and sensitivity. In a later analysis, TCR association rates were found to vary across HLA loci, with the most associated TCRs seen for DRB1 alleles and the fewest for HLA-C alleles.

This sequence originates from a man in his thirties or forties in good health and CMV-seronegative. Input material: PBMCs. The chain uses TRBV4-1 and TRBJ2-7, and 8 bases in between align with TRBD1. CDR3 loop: CASSQGQGREQYF. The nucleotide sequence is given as TGCGCCAGCAGCCAAGGACAGGGGCGCGAGCAGTACTTC.